What follows are 20 T cell receptor beta chains derived from one specimen sequenced in a study of cytomegalovirus exposure and HLA in healthy donors. 13 Jbeta primers and 60 Vbeta primers were used for the PCR. Sequencing used immunoSEQ multiplex PCR; TCRdb keeps in-frame clones, though not all of them. The sample includes about 140,000 clones, approximately 80% of them seen just once. Sequenced: PBMCs. The receptors here all came from a man aged 35 to 55 in good health and CMV-seronegative.

This chain links TRBV29-1 with TRBJ1-5, with D tentatively TRBD1 (6 bases). The germline CDR1 and CDR2 sequences are SQVTM and ANQGSEA. V gave up 3 bases and J gave up 0 bases, with 9 bases separating them. CDR3 length: 14 residues. CDR3 residues: CSVDGGNSNQPQHF. CDR3 nucleotide sequence: TGCAGCGTTGATGGGGGCAATAGCAATCAGCCCCAGCATTTT.

The J gene is TRBJ2-3, the V gene TRBV5-4; possible D gene TRBD1, 5 bases. The CDR3 has 16 residues. V was pared by 1 base and J by 3 bases, with 15 bases between. Germline CDR1 is SGHNT and CDR2 is YYREEE (reference sequence). In DNA form, the CDR3 reads TGTGCCAGCAGCTTGTCGTTCAGGGCTGGGACAGATACGCAGTATTTT. Protein sequence: CASSLSFRAGTDTQYF.

The chain combines TRBV27 with TRBJ2-7; 7 bases map to TRBD1. The CDR3 spans 15 residues. Germline CDR1 is MNHEY and CDR2 is SMNVEV (reference sequence). Trimming at V came to 5 bases and at J to 5 bases, leaving 12 bases not matched to a gene. CDR3 protein: CASSRPGGGLDEQYF. The CDR3 region has the DNA TGTGCCAGCAGTCGCCCAGGGGGTGGGTTGGACGAGCAGTACTTC.

This chain connects TRBV28 to TRBJ2-5, with D possibly TRBD1 on 5 matching bases. V gave up 7 bases and J gave up 7 bases, with 19 bases separating them. Germline lookup yields CDR1 MDHEN and CDR2 SYDVKM. The CDR3 length is 14 residues. The CDR3 nucleotides are TGTGCCAGCACCCTCAGCCAGGGCCGGATGACCCAGTACTTC. This encodes CASTLSQGRMTQYF.

DNA of the CDR3: TGCGCCAGCAGCTTGTTGTCCAGGGCCCACGAGCAGTACTTC. It codes for CASSLLSRAHEQYF. V gene TRBV5-1 combines with J gene TRBJ2-7; possible D gene TRBD1, 5 bases. The CDR3 sequence is 14 residues long. In germline, CDR1 is SGHRS, CDR2 YFSETQ. Trimming shortened V by 1 base and J by 5 bases, and 13 bases separated the two germline ends. The whole variable domain, filled in from reference TRBV5-1 and TRBJ2-7, reads KAGVTQTPRYLIKTRGQQVTLSCSPISGHRSVSWYQQTPGQGLQFLFEYFSETQRNKGNFPGRFSGRQFSNSRSEMNVSTLELGDSALYLCASSLLSRAHEQYFGPGTRLTVT.

The rearrangement uses TRBV19 and TRBJ2-5; 9 bases line up with TRBD1. Judging by the DNA end, TRBJ2-7 fits better; the J call may be wrong. The germline gives CDR1 LNHDA, CDR2 SQIVND (reference sequence). This CDR3 comprises 14 residues. The CDR3 nucleotides are TGTGCCAGTAGCACCGGGACAGGGTTCTACGAGCAGTACTTC. The encoded protein is CASSTGTGFYEQYF.

The chain joins TRBV10-3 to TRBJ1-1; 7 bases are shared with TRBD1. This CDR3 comprises 16 residues. With 6 bases clipped from V and 2 bases from J, the junction kept 12 bases outside the gene matches. The germline gives CDR1 ENHRY, CDR2 SYGVKD. CDR3 sequence reads: CAIRTTGAQQNTEAFF. In nucleotides, the CDR3 is TGTGCCATCAGGACCACAGGGGCTCAACAAAACACTGAAGCTTTCTTT.

The rearrangement uses TRBV28 and TRBJ2-7, with 7 bases identical to TRBD2. Germline CDR1 MDHEN, CDR2 SYDVKM. The V segment lost 7 bases and the J segment 2 bases; nucleotides outside the gene matches: 14. This CDR3 is built from 16 residues. The CDR3 DNA reads TGTGCCAGCACCCCTTTTTTTAGCGGGCGGACCTACGAGCAGTACTTC. It translates to CASTPFFSGRTYEQYF.

The genes are TRBV4-1 and TRBJ2-3; the match to TRBD1 covers 8 bases. V was clipped by 5 bases and J by 4 bases; unmatched bases: 11. The CDR3 has 16 amino acids. In germline, CDR1 is MGHRA, CDR2 YSYEKL. The CDR3 here is CASSYRTGSDADTQYF. Here the CDR3 DNA reads TGCGCCAGCAGCTACCGGACAGGGTCAGATGCAGATACGCAGTATTTT.

The J gene is TRBJ1-3, the V gene TRBV28, with D unresolved. This CDR3 is 14 amino acids long. Trimming shortened V by 4 bases and J by 2 bases, and 9 bases separated the two germline ends. Germline lookup yields CDR1 MDHEN and CDR2 SYDVKM. The CDR3: CASSWSQAGNTIYF. CDR3 nucleotide sequence: TGTGCCAGCAGTTGGTCACAAGCTGGAAACACCATATATTTT.

This sequence joins TRBV6-5 and TRBJ1-5; D ambiguous. This CDR3 comprises 14 residues. Trimming stripped 5 bases from V and 3 bases from J, with 11 bases between. Germline values: CDR1 MNHEY, CDR2 SVGAGI. CDR3 DNA: TGTGCCAGCAGTGAGCGGGGTTACAATCAGCCCCAGCATTTT. This codes for CASSERGYNQPQHF.

The V call is TRBV6-1, the J call TRBJ2-1; 8 bases are a match to TRBD1. The germline V gene has CDR1 MNHNS and CDR2 SASEGT. After removal of 2 bases from V and 7 bases from J, the junction contained 4 bases not matched to a gene. CDR3 length equals 14 residues. The CDR3 nucleotides read TGTGCCAGCAGTGAACTAGGACAGGGAAATGAGCAGTTCTTC. It codes for CASSELGQGNEQFF.

The chain is built from TRBV6-5 and TRBJ1-4, with unresolved D. In germline, CDR1 is MNHEY, CDR2 SVGAGI. The CDR3 consists of 15 residues. V lost 6 bases, J lost 8 bases, and 19 bases lay in between. The CDR3 sequence is CASRPLSGYGEKLFF. The DNA for the CDR3 is TGTGCCAGCAGACCACTAAGCGGGTATGGAGAAAAACTGTTTTTT.

V and J are TRBV27 and TRBJ2-7; maybe TRBD2 (5 bases). The CDR3 contains 14 residues. Germline CDR1 is MNHEY and CDR2 is SMNVEV (reference sequence). V lost 2 bases and J lost 4, with 12 bases in between. The CDR3 sequence is CASSLRGKGYEQYF. CDR3 nucleotide sequence: TGTGCCAGCAGTTTACGGGGAAAGGGTTACGAGCAGTACTTC.

The chain links TRBV5-1 to TRBJ1-5; D remains unclear. The germline CDR1 and CDR2 sequences are SGHRS and YFSETQ. V was pared by 2 bases and J by 7 bases, with 22 bases between. The CDR3 spans 17 residues. DNA of the CDR3: TGCGCCAGCAGCTTTGTCGATGGGAGGAGGGAGGACCAGCCCCAGCATTTT. It encodes CASSFVDGRREDQPQHF.

The chain couples TRBV19 to TRBJ2-1; 10 bases line up with TRBD2. CDR1 is LNHDA and CDR2 is SQIVND in the germline V gene (reference sequence). The CDR3 extends over 20 amino acids. Losses at the gene ends were 0 bases for V and 0 bases for J; bases not matched to a gene: 11. Here the CDR3 DNA reads TGTGCCAGTAGTATAGAGTTTGGGACTAGCGCCCGTAGCTCCTACAATGAGCAGTTCTTC. It codes for CASSIEFGTSARSSYNEQFF.

This sequence joins TRBV19 and TRBJ1-2, with a possible D match to TRBD1 (5 bases). Germline assignment: CDR1 LNHDA and CDR2 SQIVND (reference sequence). CDR3 length: 17 amino acids. V lost 9 bases to trimming and J lost 5 bases, with 28 bases between them. CDR3 sequence reads: CARWRVSKARWGYGYTF. The CDR3 DNA reads as TGTGCCAGATGGAGGGTTTCTAAGGCTCGCTGGGGGTATGGCTACACCTTC.

V and J are TRBV30 and TRBJ2-5; 12 bases map to TRBD2. Germline V lookup: CDR1 GTSNPN, CDR2 SVGIG (reference sequence). The trim removed 0 bases at V and 4 bases at J, leaving 6 bases unmatched. The CDR3 runs to 16 residues. The CDR3 protein is CAWSVGASGGGETQYF. CDR3 bases: TGTGCCTGGAGTGTAGGGGCTAGCGGGGGGGGAGAGACCCAGTACTTC.

V and J are TRBV7-9 and TRBJ2-7; 8 bases align to TRBD2. The CDR3 consists of 14 residues. After removal of 5 bases from V and 1 base from J, the junction contained 4 bases not matched to a gene. Germline V gives CDR1 SEHNR, CDR2 FQNEAQ (reference sequence). CDR3 residues: CASSISGMSYEQYF. CDR3 bases: TGTGCCAGCAGCATTAGCGGGATGTCCTACGAGCAGTACTTC. The whole variable domain, filled in from reference TRBV7-9 and TRBJ2-7, reads DTGVSQNPRHKITKRGQNVTFRCDPISEHNRLYWYRQTLGQGPEFLTYFQNEAQLEKSRLLSDRFSAERPKGSFSTLEIQRTEQGDSAMYLCASSISGMSYEQYFGPGTRLTVT.

Written as DNA, the CDR3 is TGCGCCAGCAGCTTGGCGGGTGGGGGGTCCTACAATGAGCAGTTCTTC. This codes for CASSLAGGGSYNEQFF. The rearrangement links TRBV5-1 to TRBJ2-1; a weak D match, TRBD2 (6 bases). The germline V gene has CDR1 SGHRS and CDR2 YFSETQ. CDR3 length: 16 amino acids. V was pared by 0 bases and J by 1 base, with 11 bases between.